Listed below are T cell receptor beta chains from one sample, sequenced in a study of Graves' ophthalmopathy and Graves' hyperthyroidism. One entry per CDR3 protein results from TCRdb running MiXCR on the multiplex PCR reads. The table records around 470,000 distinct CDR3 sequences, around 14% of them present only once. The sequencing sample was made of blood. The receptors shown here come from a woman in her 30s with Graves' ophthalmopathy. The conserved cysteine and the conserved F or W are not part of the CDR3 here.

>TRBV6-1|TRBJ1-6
ASSPGRGSPLH
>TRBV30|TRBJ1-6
AWKTGYNSPLH
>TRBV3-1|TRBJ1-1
ASSQEEVNTEAF
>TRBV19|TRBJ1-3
ASRSHAEVATRNTIY
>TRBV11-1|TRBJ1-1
ASRGTGYWNTEAF
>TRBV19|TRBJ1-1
ASSLGQGGVAF
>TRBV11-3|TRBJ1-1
ASTRRDRVPEAF
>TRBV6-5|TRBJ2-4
ASSYGEGNIQY
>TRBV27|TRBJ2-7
ASSPHSGTGRAEQY
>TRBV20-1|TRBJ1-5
SALAAWGNQPQH
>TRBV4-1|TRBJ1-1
ASSQDRGLNTEAF
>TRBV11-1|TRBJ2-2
ASSPTWDRPTGELF
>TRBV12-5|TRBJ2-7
ASGRGSLGAFSYEQY
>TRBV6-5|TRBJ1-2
ASSDSGIPSYT